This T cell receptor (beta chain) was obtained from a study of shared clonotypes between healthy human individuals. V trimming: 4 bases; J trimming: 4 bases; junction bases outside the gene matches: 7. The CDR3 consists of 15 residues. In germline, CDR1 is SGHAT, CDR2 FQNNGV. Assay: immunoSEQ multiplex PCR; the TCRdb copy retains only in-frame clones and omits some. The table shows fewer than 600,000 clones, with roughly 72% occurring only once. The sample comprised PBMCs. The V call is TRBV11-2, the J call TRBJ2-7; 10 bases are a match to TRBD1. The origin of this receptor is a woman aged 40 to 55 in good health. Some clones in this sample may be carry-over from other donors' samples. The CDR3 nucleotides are TGTGCCAGCAGCTCCACGACAGGGGGCGCGTACGAGCAGTACTTC. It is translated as CASSSTTGGAYEQYF.